The T cell receptor beta chain under discussion was sequenced for a study of blood T cell repertoires in COVID-19. Across the whole study: T cells, B-cell-depleted T cells, or PBMCs supplied cDNA or gDNA.

Measured with immunoSEQ multiplex PCR; TCRdb has only the in-frame clones, and not every one. The data contain some 220,000 clones, around 86% of them seen just once; the ten biggest clones take up about 5%. The sequence was collected from a woman in her 70s with COVID-19, enrolled during active disease. Specimen: peripheral blood.

The CDR3 region is CASSPGLGLILSSYNEQFF. CDR3 nucleotides: TGTGCCAGCAGCCCGGGACTGGGATTAATACTCAGCTCCTACAATGAGCAGTTCTTC. The V call is TRBV9, the J call TRBJ2-1; tentative D call: TRBD2 (6 bases). Germline CDR1 is SGDLS and CDR2 is YYNGEE. This CDR3 is 19 amino acids long. V was pared by 4 bases and J by 0 bases, with 23 bases between.